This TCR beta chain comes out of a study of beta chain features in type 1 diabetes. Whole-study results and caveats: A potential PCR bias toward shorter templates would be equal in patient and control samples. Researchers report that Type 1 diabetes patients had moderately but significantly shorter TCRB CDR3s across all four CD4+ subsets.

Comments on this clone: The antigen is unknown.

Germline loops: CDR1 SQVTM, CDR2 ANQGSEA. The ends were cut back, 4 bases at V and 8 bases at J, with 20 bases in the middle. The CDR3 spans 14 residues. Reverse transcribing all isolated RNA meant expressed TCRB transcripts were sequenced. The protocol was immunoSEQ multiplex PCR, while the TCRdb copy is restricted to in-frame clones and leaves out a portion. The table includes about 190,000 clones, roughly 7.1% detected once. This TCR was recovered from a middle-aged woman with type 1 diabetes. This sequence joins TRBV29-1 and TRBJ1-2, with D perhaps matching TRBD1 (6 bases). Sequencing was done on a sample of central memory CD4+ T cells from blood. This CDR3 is CSVVVFRGAEGYTF. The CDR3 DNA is TGCAGCGTTGTTGTTTTCCGGGGGGCAGAGGGCTACACCTTC.